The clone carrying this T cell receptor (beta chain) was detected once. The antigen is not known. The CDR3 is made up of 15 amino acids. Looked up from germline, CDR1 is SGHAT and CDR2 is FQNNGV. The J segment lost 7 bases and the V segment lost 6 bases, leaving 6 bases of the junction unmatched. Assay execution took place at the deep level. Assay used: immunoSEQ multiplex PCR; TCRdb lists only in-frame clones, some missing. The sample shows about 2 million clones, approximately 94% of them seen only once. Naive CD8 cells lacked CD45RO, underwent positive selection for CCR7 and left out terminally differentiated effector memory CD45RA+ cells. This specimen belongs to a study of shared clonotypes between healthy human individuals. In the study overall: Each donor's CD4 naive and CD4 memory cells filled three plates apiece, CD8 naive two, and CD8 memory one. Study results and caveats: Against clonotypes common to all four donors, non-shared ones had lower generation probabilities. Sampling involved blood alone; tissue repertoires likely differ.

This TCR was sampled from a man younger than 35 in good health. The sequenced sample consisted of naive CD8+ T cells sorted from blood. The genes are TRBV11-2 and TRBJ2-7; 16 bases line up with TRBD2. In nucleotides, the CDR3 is TGTGCCAGCAGGGGGACTAGCGGGAGGGCCGGTGAGCAGTACTTC. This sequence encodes CASRGTSGRAGEQYF.